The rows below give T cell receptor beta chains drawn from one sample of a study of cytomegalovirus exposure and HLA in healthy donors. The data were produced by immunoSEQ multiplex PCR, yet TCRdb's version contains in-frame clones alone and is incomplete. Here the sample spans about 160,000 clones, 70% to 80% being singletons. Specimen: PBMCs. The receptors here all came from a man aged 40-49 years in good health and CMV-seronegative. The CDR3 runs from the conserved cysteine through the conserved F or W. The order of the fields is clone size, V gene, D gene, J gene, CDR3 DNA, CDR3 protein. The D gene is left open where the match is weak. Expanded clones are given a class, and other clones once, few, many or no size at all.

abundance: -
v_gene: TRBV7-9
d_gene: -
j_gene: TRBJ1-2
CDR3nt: TGTGCCAGCAGCGGGACACGCTACAGCTATGGCTACACCTTC
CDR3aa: CASSGTRYSYGYTF

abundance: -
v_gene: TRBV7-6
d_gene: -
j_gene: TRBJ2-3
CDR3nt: TGTGCCAGCAGCTTAGCGCGGGGCGTAGATACGCAGTATTTT
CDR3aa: CASSLARGVDTQYF

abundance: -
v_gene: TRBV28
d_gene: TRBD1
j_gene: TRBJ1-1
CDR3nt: TGTGCCAGCAGCCCGCCGGACAGGATAAACACTGAAGCTTTCTTT
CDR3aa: CASSPPDRINTEAFF

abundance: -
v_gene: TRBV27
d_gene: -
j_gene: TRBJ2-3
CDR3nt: TGTGCCAGCAGTTCCTCCTGGGTGCATGAGGGTACGCAGTATTTT
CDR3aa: CASSSSWVHEGTQYF

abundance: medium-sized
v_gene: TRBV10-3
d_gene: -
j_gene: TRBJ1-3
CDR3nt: TGTGCCATCAGTGTGGCAGGCTCTGGAAACACCATATATTTT
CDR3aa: CAISVAGSGNTIYF

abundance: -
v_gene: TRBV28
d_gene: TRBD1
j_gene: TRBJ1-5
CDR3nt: TGTGCCAGCAGTCAGGACAGGTCCTTTAATCAGCCCCAGCATTTT
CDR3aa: CASSQDRSFNQPQHF

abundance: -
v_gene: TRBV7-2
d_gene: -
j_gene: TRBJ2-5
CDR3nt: TGTGCCAGCAGCCCCCGTCCTACTAGGGAAGAGACCCAGTACTTC
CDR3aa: CASSPRPTREETQYF

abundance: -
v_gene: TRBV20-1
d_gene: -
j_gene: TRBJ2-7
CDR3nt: TGCAGTGCTACCGAGACCTACGAGCAGTACTTC
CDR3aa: CSATETYEQYF

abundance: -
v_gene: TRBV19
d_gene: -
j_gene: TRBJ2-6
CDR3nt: TGTGCCAGTAGTACCCACATGCGAGGGTACTCTGGGGCCAACGTCCTGACTTTC
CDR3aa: CASSTHMRGYSGANVLTF

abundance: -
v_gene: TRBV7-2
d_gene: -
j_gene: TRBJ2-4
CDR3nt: TGTGCCAGCAGCTTCGACCCAGGGTTGGGCGACATTCAGTACTTC
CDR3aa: CASSFDPGLGDIQYF

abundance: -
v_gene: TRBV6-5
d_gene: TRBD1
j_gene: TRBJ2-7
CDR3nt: TGTGCCAGCAGTTTTCCGGGACAGGGAGTCGAGCAGTACTTC
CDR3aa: CASSFPGQGVEQYF

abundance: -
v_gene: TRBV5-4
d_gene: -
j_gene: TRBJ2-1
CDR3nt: TGTGCCAGCAGCTTGGTACAGGTCTACAATGAGCAGTTCTTC
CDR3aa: CASSLVQVYNEQFF

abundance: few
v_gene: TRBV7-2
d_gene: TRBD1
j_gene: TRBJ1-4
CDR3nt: TGTGCCAGCAGCTCCGGGACAGATAATGAAAAACTGTTTTTT
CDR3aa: CASSSGTDNEKLFF

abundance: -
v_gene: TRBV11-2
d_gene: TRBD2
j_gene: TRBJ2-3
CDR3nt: TGTGCCAGCAGCTTGACTAGCGGGAGGACAGATACGCAGTATTTT
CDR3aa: CASSLTSGRTDTQYF

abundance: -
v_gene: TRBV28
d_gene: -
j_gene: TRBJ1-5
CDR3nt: TGTGCCAGCAGTTTTCGGGGGAGCAATCAGCCCCAGCATTTT
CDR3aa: CASSFRGSNQPQHF

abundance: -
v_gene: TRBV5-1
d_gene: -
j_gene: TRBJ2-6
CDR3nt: TGCGCCAGCAGCTTTACAGGCTCTGGGGCCAACGGCCTGACTTTC
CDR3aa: CASSFTGSGANGLTF

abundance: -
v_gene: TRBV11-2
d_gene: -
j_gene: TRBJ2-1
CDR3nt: TGTGCCAGCAGCCGCCTGGGGGCCCACAATGAGCAGTTCTTC
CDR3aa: CASSRLGAHNEQFF

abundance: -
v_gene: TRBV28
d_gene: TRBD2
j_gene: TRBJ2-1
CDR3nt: TGTGCCCGGAAGCTAGCGGGACTATACAATGAGCAGTTCTTC
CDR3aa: CARKLAGLYNEQFF

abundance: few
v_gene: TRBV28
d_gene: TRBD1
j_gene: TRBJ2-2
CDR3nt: TGTGCCAGCAGGCTTACAGGGGGTATGGATCTGTTTTTT
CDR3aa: CASRLTGGMDLFF

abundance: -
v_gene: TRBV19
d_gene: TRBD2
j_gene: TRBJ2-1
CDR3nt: TGTGCCAGTAGCGAGACTAGCGGGAATTACAATGAGCAGTTCTTC
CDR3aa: CASSETSGNYNEQFF

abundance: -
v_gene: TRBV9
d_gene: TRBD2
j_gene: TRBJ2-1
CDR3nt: TGTGCCAGCAGCGTAGGGGACTACTTTAATGAGCAGTTCTTC
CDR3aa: CASSVGDYFNEQFF

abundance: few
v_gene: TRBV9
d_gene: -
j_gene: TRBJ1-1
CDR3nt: TGTGCCAGCAGATCCGGGGGGGACACTGAAGCTTTCTTT
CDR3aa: CASRSGGDTEAFF

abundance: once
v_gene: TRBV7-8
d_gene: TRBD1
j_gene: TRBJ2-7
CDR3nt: TGTGCCAGCAGCTTAGAATTGGGACAGGGGACCTACGAGCAGTACTTC
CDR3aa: CASSLELGQGTYEQYF

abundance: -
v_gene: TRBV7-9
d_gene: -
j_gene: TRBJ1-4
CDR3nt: TGTTCCAGCAGCTTAGCCCCACAGGGTTTAGGTGAAAAACTGTTTTTT
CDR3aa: CSSSLAPQGLGEKLFF

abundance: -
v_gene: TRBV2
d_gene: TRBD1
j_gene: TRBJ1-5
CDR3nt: TGTGCCAGCAGCGGCTCAGGGGGGAGCAATCAGCCCCAGCATTTT
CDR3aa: CASSGSGGSNQPQHF

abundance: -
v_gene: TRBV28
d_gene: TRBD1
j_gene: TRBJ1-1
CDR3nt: TGTGCCAGCAGCCCGACAGGGTTGGGCTCTGAAGCTTTCTTT
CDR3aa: CASSPTGLGSEAFF

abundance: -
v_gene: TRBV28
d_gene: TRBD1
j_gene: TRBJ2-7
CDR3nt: TGTGCCAGCAGTTTGGATGGGCAGGGGGCCTCACCCTACGAGCAGTACTTC
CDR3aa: CASSLDGQGASPYEQYF

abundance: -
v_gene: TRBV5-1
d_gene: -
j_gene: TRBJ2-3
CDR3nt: TGCGCCAGCAGCTTGGCCACCGGTGGCACAGATACGCAGTATTTT
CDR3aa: CASSLATGGTDTQYF

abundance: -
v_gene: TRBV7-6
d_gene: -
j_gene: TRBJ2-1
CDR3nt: TGTGCCAGCACCCCGGGGGGCGCGAAGGGGTACAATGAGCAGTTCTTC
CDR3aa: CASTPGGAKGYNEQFF

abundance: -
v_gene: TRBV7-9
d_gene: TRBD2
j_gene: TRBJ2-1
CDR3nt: TGTGCCAGCAGCTTAGTAGCGGGAGGGCCTAGGAATGAGCAGTTCTTC
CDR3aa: CASSLVAGGPRNEQFF

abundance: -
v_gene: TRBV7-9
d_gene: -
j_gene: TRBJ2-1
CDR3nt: TGTGCCAGCAGCCCCGGTCCCTACAATGAGCAGTTCTTC
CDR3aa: CASSPGPYNEQFF

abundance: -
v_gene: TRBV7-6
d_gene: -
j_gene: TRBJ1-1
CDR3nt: TGTGCCAGCAGCTCCGACGGGACATCAGGTCTAAACACTGAAGCTTTCTTT
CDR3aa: CASSSDGTSGLNTEAFF

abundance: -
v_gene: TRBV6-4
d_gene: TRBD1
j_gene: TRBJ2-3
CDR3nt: TGTGCCAGCAGTGTGGACAGGATTACAGATACGCAGTATTTT
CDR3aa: CASSVDRITDTQYF

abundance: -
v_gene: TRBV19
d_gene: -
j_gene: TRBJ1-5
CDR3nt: TGTGCCAGTAGTATCGAACAGGATCAGCCCCAGCATTTT
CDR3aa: CASSIEQDQPQHF

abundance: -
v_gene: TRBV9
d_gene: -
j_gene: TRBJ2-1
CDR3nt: TGTGCCAGCACGGGGAATGAGCAGTTCTTC
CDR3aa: CASTGNEQFF

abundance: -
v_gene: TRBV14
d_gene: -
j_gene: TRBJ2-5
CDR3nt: TGTGCCAGCAGCCAAGGGACTCATACGGTTAGAGAGACCCAGTACTTC
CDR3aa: CASSQGTHTVRETQYF

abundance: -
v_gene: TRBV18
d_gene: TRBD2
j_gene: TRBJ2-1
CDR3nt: TGTGCCAGCTCACAGGAAACAGGCGGGAGCTCCTACAATGAGCAGTTCTTC
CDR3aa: CASSQETGGSSYNEQFF

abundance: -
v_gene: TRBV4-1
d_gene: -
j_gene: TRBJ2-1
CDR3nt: TGCGCCAGCAGCCAAGTCGGACTACCCAACAATGAGCAGTTCTTC
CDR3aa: CASSQVGLPNNEQFF

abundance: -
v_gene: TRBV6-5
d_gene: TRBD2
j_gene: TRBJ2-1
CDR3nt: TGTGCCAGCAGTTACGTGAGACTAGCGGACAATGAGCAGTTCTTC
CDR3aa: CASSYVRLADNEQFF

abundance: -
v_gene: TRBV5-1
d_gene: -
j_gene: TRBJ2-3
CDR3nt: TGCGCCAGCAGCTTGGCGGGTGCCGCCACAGATACGCAGTATTTT
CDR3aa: CASSLAGAATDTQYF

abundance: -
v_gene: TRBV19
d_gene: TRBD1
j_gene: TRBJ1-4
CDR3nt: TGTGCCGGTAGTAGATCCGGGACAGGTGGGAAACTGTTTTTT
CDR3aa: CAGSRSGTGGKLFF

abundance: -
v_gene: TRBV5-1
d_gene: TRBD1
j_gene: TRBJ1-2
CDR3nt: TGCGCCAGCAGCCAGCAGGGGGATGGCTACACCTTC
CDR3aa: CASSQQGDGYTF

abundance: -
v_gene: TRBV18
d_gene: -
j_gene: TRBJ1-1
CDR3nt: TGTGCCAGCTCACCAAAATTCCGGAACACTGAAGCTTTCTTT
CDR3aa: CASSPKFRNTEAFF

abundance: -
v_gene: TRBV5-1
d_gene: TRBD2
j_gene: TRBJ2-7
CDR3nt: TGCGCCAGCAGCTCGGGACTAGCGGGAGTTTTCGAGCAGTACTTC
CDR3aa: CASSSGLAGVFEQYF

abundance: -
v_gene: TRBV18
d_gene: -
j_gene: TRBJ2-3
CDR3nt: TGTGCCAGCTCACCAAGTCGGGGTCCAGATACGCAGTATTTT
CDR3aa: CASSPSRGPDTQYF

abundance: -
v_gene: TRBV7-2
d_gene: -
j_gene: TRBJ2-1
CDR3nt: TGTGCCAGCAGTCCCCGAGCAGGGCGATACAATGAGCAGTTCTTC
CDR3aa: CASSPRAGRYNEQFF

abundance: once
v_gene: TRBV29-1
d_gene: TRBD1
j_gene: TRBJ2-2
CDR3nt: TGCAGCGTCTGGGCCGGGACAGGGAACACCGGGGAGCTGTTTTTT
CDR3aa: CSVWAGTGNTGELFF

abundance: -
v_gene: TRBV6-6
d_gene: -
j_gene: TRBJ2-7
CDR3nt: TGTGCCAGCAGTTACGGGGTAGCGGAGCAGTACTTC
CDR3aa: CASSYGVAEQYF

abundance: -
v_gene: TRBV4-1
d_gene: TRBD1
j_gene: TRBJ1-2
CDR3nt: TGCGCCATCAGGCGACCGGGACAGGGGGCGGATGGCTACACCTTC
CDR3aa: CAIRRPGQGADGYTF

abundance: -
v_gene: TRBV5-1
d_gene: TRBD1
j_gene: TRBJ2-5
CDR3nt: TGCGCCAGCAGCATCACAGGGGGCCAAGAGACCCAGTACTTC
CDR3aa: CASSITGGQETQYF

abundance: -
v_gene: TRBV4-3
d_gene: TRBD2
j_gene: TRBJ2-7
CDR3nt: TGCGCCAGCAGCCCGACTAGCGGCAACTACGAGCAGTACTTC
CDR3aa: CASSPTSGNYEQYF

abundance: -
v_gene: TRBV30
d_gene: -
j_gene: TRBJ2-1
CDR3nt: TGTGCCTGCCTTCCCCAGGGGTCCTACAATGAGCAGTTCTTC
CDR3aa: CACLPQGSYNEQFF